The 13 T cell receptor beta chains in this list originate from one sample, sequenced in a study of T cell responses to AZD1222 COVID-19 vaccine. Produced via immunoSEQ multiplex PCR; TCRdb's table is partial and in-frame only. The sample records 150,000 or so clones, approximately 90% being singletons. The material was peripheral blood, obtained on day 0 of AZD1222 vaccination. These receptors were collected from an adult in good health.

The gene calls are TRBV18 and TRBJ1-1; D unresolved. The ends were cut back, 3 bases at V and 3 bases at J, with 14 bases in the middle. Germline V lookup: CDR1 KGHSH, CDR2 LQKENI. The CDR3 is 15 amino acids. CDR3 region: CASSPSLGRYTEAFF. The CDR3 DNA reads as TGTGCCAGCTCACCGTCTTTGGGCAGGTACACTGAAGCTTTCTTT.

The CDR3 nucleotides read TGTGCCAGCAGTCCGCCCGGAGGGGGCCGTTGGGACATTCAGTACTTC. It translates to CASSPPGGGRWDIQYF. The rearrangement joins TRBV28 to TRBJ2-4; the D gene is possibly TRBD1 (7 bases). The V end lost 5 bases, the J end lost 8 bases, and 22 bases lay between the germline ends. There are 16 residues in the CDR3. Germline values: CDR1 MDHEN, CDR2 SYDVKM.

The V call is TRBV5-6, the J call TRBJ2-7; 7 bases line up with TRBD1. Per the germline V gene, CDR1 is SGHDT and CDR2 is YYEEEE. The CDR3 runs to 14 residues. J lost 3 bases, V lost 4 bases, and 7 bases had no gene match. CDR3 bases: TGTGCCAGCAGCCACCGGACAGGAGACTACGAGCAGTACTTC. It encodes CASSHRTGDYEQYF.

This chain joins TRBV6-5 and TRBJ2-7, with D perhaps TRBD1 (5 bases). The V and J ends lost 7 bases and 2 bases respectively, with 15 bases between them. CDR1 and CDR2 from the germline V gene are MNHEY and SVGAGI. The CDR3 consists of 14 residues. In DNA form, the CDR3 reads TGTGCCAGCACAGGGAAAAATAGGGCCTACGAGCAGTACTTC. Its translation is CASTGKNRAYEQYF.

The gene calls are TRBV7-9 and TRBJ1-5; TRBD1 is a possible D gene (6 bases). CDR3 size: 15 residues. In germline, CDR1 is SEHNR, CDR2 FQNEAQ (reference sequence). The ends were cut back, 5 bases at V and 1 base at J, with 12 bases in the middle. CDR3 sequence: CASSHAGDSNQPQHF. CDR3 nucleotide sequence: TGTGCCAGCAGCCATGCAGGGGACAGCAATCAGCCCCAGCATTTT. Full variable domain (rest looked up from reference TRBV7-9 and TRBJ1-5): DTGVSQNPRHKITKRGQNVTFRCDPISEHNRLYWYRQTLGQGPEFLTYFQNEAQLEKSRLLSDRFSAERPKGSFSTLEIQRTEQGDSAMYLCASSHAGDSNQPQHFGDGTRLSIL.

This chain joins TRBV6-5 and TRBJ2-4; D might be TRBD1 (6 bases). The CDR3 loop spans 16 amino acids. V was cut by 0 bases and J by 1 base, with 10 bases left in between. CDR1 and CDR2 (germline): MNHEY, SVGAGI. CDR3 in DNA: TGTGCCAGCAGTTACTCTCGGCAGGGGGCCAAAAACATTCAGTACTTC. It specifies CASSYSRQGAKNIQYF.

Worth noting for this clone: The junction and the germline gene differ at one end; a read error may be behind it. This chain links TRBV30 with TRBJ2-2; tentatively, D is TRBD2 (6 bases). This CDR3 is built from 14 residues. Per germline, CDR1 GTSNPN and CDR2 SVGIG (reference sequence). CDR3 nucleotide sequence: TGTGCCGGGAGGTACGGGACGGGCACCGGGGAGCTGTTTTTT. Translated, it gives CAGRYGTGTGELFF.

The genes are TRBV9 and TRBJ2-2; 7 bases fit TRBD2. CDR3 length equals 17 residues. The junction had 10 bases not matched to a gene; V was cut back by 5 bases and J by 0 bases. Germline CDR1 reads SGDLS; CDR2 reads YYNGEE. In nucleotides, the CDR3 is TGTGCCAGCAGTGAGTCTACTAGCGATTCGAACACCGGGGAGCTGTTTTTT. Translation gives CASSESTSDSNTGELFF.

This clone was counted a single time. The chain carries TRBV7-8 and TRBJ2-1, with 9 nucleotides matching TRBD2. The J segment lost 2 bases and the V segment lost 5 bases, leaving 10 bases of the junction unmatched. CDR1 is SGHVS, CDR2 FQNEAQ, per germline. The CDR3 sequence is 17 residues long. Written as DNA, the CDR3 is TGTGCCAGCAGCCCCGATTCCTTAGCGGGGGCCTACAATGAGCAGTTCTTC. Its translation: CASSPDSLAGAYNEQFF.

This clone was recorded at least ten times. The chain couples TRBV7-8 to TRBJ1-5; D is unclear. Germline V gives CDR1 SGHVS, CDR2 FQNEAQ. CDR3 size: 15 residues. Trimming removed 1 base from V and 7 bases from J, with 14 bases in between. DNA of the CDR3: TGTGCCAGCAGCTTAGTGGGCGAGGGCCGACAGCCCCAGCATTTT. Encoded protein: CASSLVGEGRQPQHF.

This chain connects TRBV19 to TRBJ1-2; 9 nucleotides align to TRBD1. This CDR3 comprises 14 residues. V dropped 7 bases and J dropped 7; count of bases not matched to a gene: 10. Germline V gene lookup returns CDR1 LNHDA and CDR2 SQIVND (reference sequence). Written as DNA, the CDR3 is TGTGCCAGTACCCGGACAGGGGATGGGAGTGGCTACACCTTC. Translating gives CASTRTGDGSGYTF.

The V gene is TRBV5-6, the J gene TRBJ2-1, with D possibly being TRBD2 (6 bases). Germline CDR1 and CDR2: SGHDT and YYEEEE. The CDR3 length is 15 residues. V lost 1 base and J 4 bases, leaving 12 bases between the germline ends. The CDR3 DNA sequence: TGTGCCAGCAGCTTGCGGGGGACGGGGTACAATGAGCAGTTCTTC. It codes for CASSLRGTGYNEQFF.

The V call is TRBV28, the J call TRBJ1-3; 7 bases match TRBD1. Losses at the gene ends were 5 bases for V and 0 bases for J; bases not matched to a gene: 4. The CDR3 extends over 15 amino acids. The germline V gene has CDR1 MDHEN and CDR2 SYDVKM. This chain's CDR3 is CASSPPGGSGNTIYF. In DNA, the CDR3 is TGTGCCAGCAGTCCCCCAGGGGGCTCTGGAAACACCATATATTTT. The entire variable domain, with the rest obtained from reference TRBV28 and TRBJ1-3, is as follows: DVKVTQSSRYLVKRTGEKVFLECVQDMDHENMFWYRQDPGLGLRLIYFSYDVKMKEKGDIPEGYSVSREKKERFSLILESASTNQTSMYLCASSPPGGSGNTIYFGEGSWLTVV.